This T cell receptor (beta chain) derives from a study of radiotherapy plus CTLA-4 blockade in lung cancer. Background on the study: An objective response was seen in about 17% of patients, and disease control in about 31%.

Focal radiation and CTLA-4 blockade (ipilimumab) were tested in chemo-refractory metastatic non-small-cell lung cancer patients. CDR1 SGHRS and CDR2 YFSETQ come from the germline V gene. The CDR3 runs to 14 residues. V was clipped by 3 bases and J by 2 bases; unmatched bases: 5. The method was immunoSEQ multiplex PCR; TCRdb's version includes in-frame clones alone and lacks a portion of them. The table has 55,000 to 65,000 clones, about 72% seen once. General study findings and limits: Once radiotherapy plus ipilimumab had been given, TCR clones derived from tumor expanded in blood. Alongside interferon-beta, early blood T cell clone dynamics were reportedly the best predictor of response.

Comment on this clone: What it recognizes is unknown.

The gene calls are TRBV5-1 and TRBJ2-7; 7 bases are shared with TRBD2. The TCR sequence derives from a human donor with non-small cell lung cancer who had a complete response to radiotherapy plus ipilimumab. The material was peripheral blood, obtained from a patient treated with radiotherapy plus ipilimumab. For the CDR3, the DNA is TGCGCCAGCAGCTCCACGGGGGGTACCTACGAGCAGTACTTC. Translation gives CASSSTGGTYEQYF.